Reported below is one T cell receptor (beta chain). As yet, its antigen is unknown. The CDR3 has 16 amino acids. The germline V gene has CDR1 MDHEN and CDR2 SYDVKM. The trim removed 4 bases at V and 2 bases at J, leaving 10 bases unmatched. The donors belonged to the approximately 120-subject validation cohort, separate from the approximately 700-subject first cohort. Clones were read by immunoSEQ multiplex PCR, and TCRdb kept only the in-frame ones, dropping some. The sample records more than 300,000 clones, 86% being singletons. These data are taken from a study of cytomegalovirus exposure and HLA in healthy donors. At the level of the study: Later analysis reported that the 120 validation repertoires shared the platform of the roughly 680 first-cohort repertoires. Study conclusions and caveats: A later analysis found first-cohort TCR clusters tended to co-occur in the 120 or so validation repertoires. The study labeled around 160 TCR beta chains cytomegalovirus-associated.

This receptor was taken from a woman under 30 in good health and CMV-seronegative. J is TRBJ2-7 and V is TRBV28, with 8 bases fitting TRBD2. The sample was PBMCs. CDR3 amino acids: CASSSGERGRTYEQYF. CDR3 nucleotide sequence: TGTGCCAGCAGTTCCGGTGAGCGGGGGAGGACCTACGAGCAGTACTTC.